The present T cell receptor beta chain was sequenced within a study of blood T cell repertoires in COVID-19. Study-wide context: Sites in the United States, Italy and Spain provided acute and convalescent COVID-19 samples.

All enrollees were about 18 to 89 years old and from about two dozen US areas. Participant-reported clinical history was the basis for cohort assignment. Sequencing used immunoSEQ multiplex PCR; TCRdb keeps in-frame clones, though not all of them. The data hold 250,000 or so clones, with 75% to 90% observed a single time. Germline V gene sequence: CDR1 MDHEN, CDR2 SYDVKM. This CDR3 region has 12 residues. V dropped 2 bases and J dropped 3 bases, with 5 bases sitting between them. Note on this clone: Other nucleotide sequences from this sample produce the same CDR3.

The sample was PBMCs or T cells enriched from blood (not recorded which). The chain employs TRBV28 and TRBJ2-7, with D unresolved. The source is a man between 50 and 59 years old who had been exposed to COVID-19. CDR3 nucleotide sequence: TGTGCCAGCAGTTTAGGCGGCTACGAGCAGTACGTC. Protein: CASSLGGYEQYV.